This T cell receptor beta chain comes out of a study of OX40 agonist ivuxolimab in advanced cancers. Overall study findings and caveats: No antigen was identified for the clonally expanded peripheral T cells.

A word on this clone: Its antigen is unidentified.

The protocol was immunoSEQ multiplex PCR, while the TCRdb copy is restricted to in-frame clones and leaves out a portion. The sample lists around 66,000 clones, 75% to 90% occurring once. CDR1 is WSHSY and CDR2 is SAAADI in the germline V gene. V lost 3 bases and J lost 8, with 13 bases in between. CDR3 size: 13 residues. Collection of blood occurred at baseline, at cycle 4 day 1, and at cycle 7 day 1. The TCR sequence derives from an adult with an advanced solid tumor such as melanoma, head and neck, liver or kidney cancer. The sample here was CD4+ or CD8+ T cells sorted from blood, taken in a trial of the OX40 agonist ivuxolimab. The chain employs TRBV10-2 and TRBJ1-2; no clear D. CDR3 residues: CASSDWRLGGYTF. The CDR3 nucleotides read TGCGCCAGCAGTGATTGGAGGTTGGGCGGCTACACCTTC.